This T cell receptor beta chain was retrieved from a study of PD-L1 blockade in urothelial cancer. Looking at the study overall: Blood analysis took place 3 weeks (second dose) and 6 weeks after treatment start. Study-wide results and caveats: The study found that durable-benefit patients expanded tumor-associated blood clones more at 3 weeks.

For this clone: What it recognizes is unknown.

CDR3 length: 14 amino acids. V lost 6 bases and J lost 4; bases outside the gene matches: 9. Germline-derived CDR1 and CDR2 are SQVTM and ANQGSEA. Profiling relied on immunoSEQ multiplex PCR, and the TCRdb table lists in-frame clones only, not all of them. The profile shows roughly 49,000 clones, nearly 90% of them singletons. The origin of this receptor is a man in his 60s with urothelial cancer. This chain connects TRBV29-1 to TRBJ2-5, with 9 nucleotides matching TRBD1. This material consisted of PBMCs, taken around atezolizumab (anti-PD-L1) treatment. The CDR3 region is CSVPQTGGIETQYF. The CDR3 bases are TGCAGCGTCCCACAAACAGGGGGCATAGAGACCCAGTACTTC.